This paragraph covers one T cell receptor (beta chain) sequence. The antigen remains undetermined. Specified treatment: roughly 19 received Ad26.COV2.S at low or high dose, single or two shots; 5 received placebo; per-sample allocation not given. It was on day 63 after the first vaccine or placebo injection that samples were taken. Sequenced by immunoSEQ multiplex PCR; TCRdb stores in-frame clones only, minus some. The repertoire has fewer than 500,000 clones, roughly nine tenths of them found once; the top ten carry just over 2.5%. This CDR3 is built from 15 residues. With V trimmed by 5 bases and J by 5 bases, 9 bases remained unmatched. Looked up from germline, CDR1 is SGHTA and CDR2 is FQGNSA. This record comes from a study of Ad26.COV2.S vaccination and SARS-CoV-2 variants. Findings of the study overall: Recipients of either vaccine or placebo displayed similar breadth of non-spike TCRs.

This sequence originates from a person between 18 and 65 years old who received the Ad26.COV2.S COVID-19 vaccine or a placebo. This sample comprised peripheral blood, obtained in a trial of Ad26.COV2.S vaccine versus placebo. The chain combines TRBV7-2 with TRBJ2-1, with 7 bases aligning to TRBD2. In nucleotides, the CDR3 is TGTGCCAGCAGCAGCTACAGCGGGAACGACAATGAGCAGTTCTTC. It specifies CASSSYSGNDNEQFF.